Detailed here is one T cell receptor beta chain. Original handling: Amplification of reference gene primers provided the estimated nucleated cell counts. This table comes from immunoSEQ multiplex PCR, and its TCRdb copy is limited to in-frame clones, with some not included. The DNA gave D and trimming, while V, J and clone size come from that table. The sample has about 200,000 clones; roughly 80% are singletons. A Seattle source enrolled patients during active infection and followed them longitudinally. The germline gives CDR1 SGDLS, CDR2 YYNGEE. Trimming stripped 0 bases from V and 7 bases from J, with 8 bases between. The CDR3 extends over 14 amino acids. The data originate from a study of blood T cell repertoires in COVID-19. For the study at large: The origin of the acute and convalescent COVID-19 samples was the United States, Italy and Spain. PBMCs, B-cell-depleted T cells, or T cells were the source of the cDNA or gDNA that made up the material.

This chain connects TRBV9 to TRBJ1-6, with no clear D. This TCR was sampled from an elderly woman with COVID-19, enrolled during active disease. Sequenced input: peripheral blood. For the CDR3, the DNA is TGTGCCAGCAGCGTAGAGCCTGAAAATTCACCCCTCCACTTT. Its translation: CASSVEPENSPLHF. The variable domain in full, with the rest retrieved from reference TRBV9 and TRBJ1-6, is DSGVTQTPKHLITATGQRVTLRCSPRSGDLSVYWYQQSLDQGLQFLIQYYNGEERAKGNILERFSAQQFPDLHSELNLSSLELGDSALYFCASSVEPENSPLHFGNGTRLTVT.